Listed below are T cell receptor beta chains from one sample, sequenced in a study of CD8+CD57+ T cells in acquired aplastic anemia. TCRdb independently ran MiXCR on the reads; one entry per CDR3 protein. The sample has about 220,000 distinct CDR3 sequences, 34% seen once; the top ten hold about 1.1%. Source material: sorted CD4+, CD8+, or CD8+CD57+ T cells (not recorded which) from PBMCs. The receptors derive from a human donor in good health, serving as a control. Each CDR3 is given with its conserved first and last residue. The D gene is left open where the match is weak. Size is stated for part of the rows, as once, few or many counts, or as a class when the clone is expanded.

TRBD1 | TRBJ1-2 | few | TRBV7-2 | CASSSIRGRDYGYTF | TGTGCCAGCAGCTCGATTAGGGGGCGCGACTATGGCTACACCTTC
TRBD1 | TRBJ1-6 | - | TRBV20-1 | CSAGVTGSNSPFHF | TGCAGTGCTGGAGTGACAGGGTCTAATTCACCCTTCCACTTT
- | TRBJ2-1 | - | TRBV12-3/TRBV12-4 | CASARRGAEQFF | TGTGCCAGCGCCCGTCGCGGGGCTGAGCAGTTCTTC
TRBD1 | TRBJ2-7 | - | TRBV4-1 | CASSHPGGHEQYF | TGCGCCAGCAGCCACCCAGGGGGCCACGAGCAGTACTTC
- | TRBJ1-1 | - | TRBV13 | CASSRDGKNTEAFF | TGTGCCAGCAGCCGCGACGGAAAGAACACTGAAGCTTTCTTT
- | TRBJ2-7 | - | TRBV2 | CAGSDLPGKREQYF | TGTGCCGGCAGTGACCTCCCGGGGAAAAGGGAGCAGTACTTC
TRBD2 | TRBJ2-1 | - | TRBV9 | CASSVVLAGPNEQFF | TGTGCCAGCAGCGTAGTACTAGCGGGGCCAAATGAGCAGTTCTTC
TRBD1 | TRBJ2-7 | few | TRBV7-9 | CASTRQGPLGEQYF | TGTGCCAGCACCCGACAGGGTCCCTTGGGTGAGCAGTACTTC
TRBD1 | TRBJ1-2 | few | TRBV20-1 | CSAREETGGVGYTF | TGCAGTGCTAGAGAGGAGACAGGGGGAGTTGGCTACACCTTC
- | TRBJ1-2 | few | TRBV18 | CASSPLSGDYGYTF | TGTGCCAGCTCACCCCTGTCAGGGGACTATGGCTACACCTTC
- | TRBJ1-1 | - | TRBV2 | CASAEGHRDTEAFF | TGTGCCAGCGCGGAAGGCCATCGGGACACTGAAGCTTTCTTT
TRBD2 | TRBJ2-2 | few | TRBV9 | CASTGTTNTGELFF | TGTGCCAGCACCGGGACTACGAACACCGGGGAGCTGTTTTTT
TRBD1 | TRBJ1-2 | - | TRBV20-1 | CSATGQGPYGYTF | TGCAGTGCCACGGGACAGGGCCCATATGGCTACACCTTC
- | TRBJ2-5 | many | TRBV2 | CASSESWVGETQYF | TGTGCCAGCAGTGAGTCTTGGGTGGGAGAGACCCAGTACTTC
- | TRBJ1-4 | few | TRBV5-1 | CASSSGGTNEKLFF | TGCGCCAGCTCCTCCGGGGGTACTAATGAAAAACTGTTTTTT
TRBD1 | TRBJ1-5 | many | TRBV2 | CASSEAPGTGVQPQHF | TGTGCCAGCAGTGAAGCCCCGGGGACAGGGGTACAGCCCCAGCATTTT
- | TRBJ1-2 | many | TRBV10-3 | CAIKSISNYGYTF | TGTGCCATCAAGAGTATCTCTAACTATGGCTACACCTTC
- | TRBJ1-2 | many | TRBV7-9 | CASSLRESETPTF | TGTGCCAGCAGCTTAAGAGAATCCGAAACCCCAACCTTC
- | TRBJ1-2 | many | TRBV5-1 | CASSLASGINGYTF | TGCGCCAGCAGCTTGGCCTCGGGGATCAATGGCTACACCTTC
- | TRBJ1-2 | many | TRBV20-1 | CSASLTANYGYTF | TGCAGTGCTAGTTTGACAGCTAACTATGGCTACACCTTC
- | TRBJ1-4 | - | TRBV29-1 | CSVELGLGKLFF | TGCAGCGTTGAACTAGGGTTAGGAAAACTGTTTTTT
- | TRBJ1-4 | - | TRBV4-2 | CASSLGGKDEKLFF | TGTGCCAGCAGCCTGGGAGGGAAAGATGAAAAACTGTTTTTT
- | TRBJ2-3 | - | TRBV6-5 | CASSYAIDSDTQYF | TGTGCCAGCAGTTACGCCATCGACTCAGATACGCAGTATTTT
- | TRBJ1-5 | many | TRBV10-3 | CAISDSLGLYSNQPQHF | TGTGCCATCAGTGATAGCTTAGGGCTCTATAGCAATCAGCCCCAGCATTTT
TRBD2 | TRBJ2-2 | - | TRBV7-3 | CASSTRTSGSNTGELFF | TGTGCCAGCAGCACCAGGACTAGCGGGTCGAACACCGGGGAGCTGTTTTTT
- | TRBJ1-1 | few | TRBV6-1 | CASQRDLNTEAFF | TGTGCCAGCCAACGGGATTTGAACACTGAAGCTTTCTTT
- | TRBJ2-3 | - | TRBV19 | CASSKGLADTQYF | TGTGCCAGTAGTAAGGGCCTCGCAGATACGCAGTATTTT
- | TRBJ1-4 | - | TRBV2 | CASSANKKLFF | TGTGCCAGCAGTGCTAACAAAAAACTGTTTTTT
TRBD1 | TRBJ1-1 | many | TRBV2 | CASRGQENTEAFF | TGTGCCAGCAGGGGACAGGAGAACACTGAAGCTTTCTTT
TRBD1 | TRBJ2-7 | - | TRBV19 | CASRARGQGSYEQYF | TGTGCCAGTAGAGCTCGGGGACAGGGCTCCTACGAGCAGTACTTC
- | TRBJ1-3 | many | TRBV29-1 | CSVGGGSGNTIYF | TGCAGCGTTGGTGGGGGGTCTGGAAACACCATATATTTT
- | TRBJ1-1 | many | TRBV7-9 | CASRTLSANTEAFF | TGTGCCAGCAGGACCCTTAGCGCGAACACTGAAGCTTTCTTT
- | TRBJ1-1 | few | TRBV29-1 | CSVVTVEAFF | TGCAGCGTTGTCACAGTCGAAGCTTTCTTT
TRBD2 | TRBJ2-7 | - | TRBV5-1 | CASSLGSSGGSYEQYF | TGCGCCAGCAGCTTGGGTAGTAGCGGGGGATCCTACGAGCAGTACTTC
- | TRBJ1-2 | many | TRBV2 | CASSEGKGLNYGYTF | TGTGCCAGCAGTGAAGGGAAGGGCCTTAACTATGGCTACACCTTC
- | TRBJ2-2 | many | TRBV9 | CASSVDRNTGELFF | TGTGCCAGCAGCGTAGACAGGAACACCGGGGAGCTGTTTTTT
- | TRBJ2-6 | - | TRBV7-9 | CASSINSGANVLTF | TGTGCCAGCAGCATCAACTCTGGGGCCAACGTCCTGACTTTC
TRBD2 | TRBJ2-2 | - | TRBV4-1 | CASSLGTSGYTGELFF | TGCGCCAGCAGCCTAGGGACTAGCGGGTACACCGGGGAGCTGTTTTTT